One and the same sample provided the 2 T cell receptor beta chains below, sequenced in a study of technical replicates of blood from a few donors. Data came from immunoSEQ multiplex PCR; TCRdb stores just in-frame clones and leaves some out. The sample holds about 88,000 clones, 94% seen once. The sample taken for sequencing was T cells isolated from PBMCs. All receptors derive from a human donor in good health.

DNA for the CDR3: TGTGCCATTCACCGGGACAGGGCCGGGGACACCATATATTTT. It codes for CAIHRDRAGDTIYF. The chain has TRBV2 and TRBJ1-3; 9 bases align to TRBD1. Germline CDR1 reads SNHLY; CDR2 reads FYNNEI. Trimming removed 10 bases from V and 8 bases from J; junction bases left unmatched: 12. The CDR3 has 14 residues.

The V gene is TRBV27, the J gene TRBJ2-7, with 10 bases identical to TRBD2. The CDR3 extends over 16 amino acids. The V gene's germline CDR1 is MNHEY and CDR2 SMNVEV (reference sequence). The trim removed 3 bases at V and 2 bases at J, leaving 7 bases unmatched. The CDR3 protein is CASSFGRAGGTYEQYF. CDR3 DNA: TGTGCCAGCAGTTTCGGTAGAGCGGGAGGGACCTACGAGCAGTACTTC.